A single sample is the source of the 25 T cell receptor beta chains below, sequenced in a study of cytomegalovirus exposure and HLA in healthy donors. Profiling relied on immunoSEQ multiplex PCR, and the TCRdb table lists in-frame clones only, not all of them. The sample records about 140,000 clones, roughly 88% being singletons. Sequencing was performed on PBMCs. The origin of the receptors is a young woman in good health and CMV-seropositive.

The rearrangement links TRBV2 to TRBJ2-1; a weak D match, TRBD2 (6 bases). The CDR3 is 11 residues long. CDR1 and CDR2 from the germline V gene are SNHLY and FYNNEI. Trimming took 8 bases from V and 10 from J, leaving 12 bases between them. CDR3 coding DNA: TGTGCCAGCGGGAGGCCCGGCGAGCAGTTCTTC. Translated, it gives CASGRPGEQFF.

The CDR3 is CASSYREGFTEAFF. In nucleotides, the CDR3 is TGTGCCAGCAGTTACAGGGAGGGATTCACTGAAGCTTTCTTT. The chain uses TRBV6-5 and TRBJ1-1; no clear D gene. V gave up 2 bases and J gave up 4 bases, with 11 bases separating them. CDR1 and CDR2 from the germline V gene are MNHEY and SVGAGI. There are 14 residues in the CDR3.

This sequence joins TRBV5-1 and TRBJ1-4, with D possibly being TRBD1 (6 bases). Between the trimmed V and J ends, which lost 2 bases and 5 bases, there was a span of 16 bases. This CDR3 region has 16 residues. Looked up from germline, CDR1 is SGHRS and CDR2 is YFSETQ. The CDR3 is CASSLFPGEGNEKLFF. The CDR3 DNA reads as TGCGCCAGCAGCTTATTCCCAGGGGAAGGGAATGAAAAACTGTTTTTT. Full variable domain (rest looked up from reference TRBV5-1 and TRBJ1-4): KAGVTQTPRYLIKTRGQQVTLSCSPISGHRSVSWYQQTPGQGLQFLFEYFSETQRNKGNFPGRFSGRQFSNSRSEMNVSTLELGDSALYLCASSLFPGEGNEKLFFGSGTQLSVL.

The V and J genes are TRBV2 and TRBJ2-7; 7 positions match TRBD1. The V gene end was trimmed by 8 bases and the J gene end by 5 bases; junction bases not matched to a gene: 15. Germline V gene lookup returns CDR1 SNHLY and CDR2 FYNNEI. The CDR3 totals 15 residues. For the CDR3, the DNA is TGTGCCAGCGCGGCAAATCCGGGACAGTATAACGAGCAGTACTTC. Residues: CASAANPGQYNEQYF.

The V and J genes are TRBV5-1 and TRBJ2-5; D is uncertain. CDR3 length: 14 residues. V gave up 0 bases and J gave up 1 base, with 7 bases separating them. The germline CDR1 and CDR2 sequences are SGHRS and YFSETQ. The CDR3 loop is CASSLVGAQETQYF. DNA of the CDR3: TGCGCCAGCAGCTTGGTGGGCGCCCAAGAGACCCAGTACTTC.

The rearrangement links TRBV15 to TRBJ2-3; tentative D call: TRBD2 (5 bases). Trimming removed 5 bases at V and 4 bases at J, with 10 bases between. The CDR3 spans 13 residues. The V gene's germline CDR1 is LNHNV and CDR2 YYDKDF (reference sequence). CDR3 sequence reads: CATSDPGADTQYF. Here the CDR3 DNA reads TGTGCCACCAGCGACCCCGGGGCAGATACGCAGTATTTT.

The chain uses TRBV11-3 and TRBJ2-3, with 10 bases fitting TRBD2. J lost 14 bases, V lost 1 base, and 9 bases had no gene match. This CDR3 is 14 amino acids long. CDR1 and CDR2 from the germline V gene are SGHNT and YENEEA. CDR3 sequence reads: CASSLGASGGLAYF. CDR3 DNA sequence: TGTGCCAGCAGCTTAGGTGCTAGCGGGGGCCTTGCGTATTTT.

The chain uses TRBV19 and TRBJ1-2, with TRBD1 matching over 8 bases. There are 16 residues in the CDR3. The germline V gene has CDR1 LNHDA and CDR2 SQIVND (reference sequence). The J segment lost 8 bases and the V segment lost 3 bases, leaving 14 bases of the junction unmatched. CDR3 nucleotides: TGTGCCAGTAGTATCCAGGGGGCTAGACGCGGGAGAGGCTACACCTTC. Residues: CASSIQGARRGRGYTF.

Only a few counts were recorded for this clone. The chain joins TRBV7-9 to TRBJ2-5, with 9 bases identical to TRBD2. CDR1 and CDR2 from the germline V gene are SEHNR and FQNEAQ (reference sequence). There are 14 residues in the CDR3. V shed 2 bases, J shed 5 bases, and the junction held 3 bases outside the gene matches. The CDR3 is CASSLPTSGETQYF. The CDR3 DNA reads as TGTGCCAGCAGCTTACCAACTAGCGGGGAGACCCAGTACTTC.

The rearrangement joins TRBV25-1 to TRBJ2-7, with 7 bases lining up with TRBD1. Unmatched junction bases numbered 6, after V lost 10 bases and J lost 3 bases. Germline CDR1 is MGHDK and CDR2 is SYGVNS. The CDR3 loop spans 12 amino acids. The CDR3 protein is CATQDRYYEQYF. CDR3 nucleotides: TGTGCCACCCAGGACAGGTACTACGAGCAGTACTTC.

This clone showed up just once. The chain has TRBV13 and TRBJ2-7; 14 nucleotides line up with TRBD2. V was clipped by 5 bases and J by 5 bases; unmatched bases: 8. Germline CDR1 and CDR2: PRHDT and FYEKMQ (reference sequence). The CDR3 is 16 residues long. The CDR3: CASSLRTSGRKNEQYF. The CDR3 DNA reads as TGTGCCAGCAGCCTCCGGACTAGCGGGAGGAAAAACGAGCAGTACTTC.

This chain uses TRBV6-5 with TRBJ2-1; TRBD2 might be the D (7 bases). Germline V gene lookup returns CDR1 MNHEY and CDR2 SVGAGI. V was trimmed by 4 bases and J by 12 bases, leaving 13 bases between them. This CDR3 is 12 amino acids long. CDR3 DNA sequence: TGTGCCAGCAGTTCGACCGGGGGGCGGCAGTTCTTC. Protein: CASSSTGGRQFF.

This rearrangement joins TRBV11-2 to TRBJ2-3; D possibly corresponds to TRBD2 (5 bases). The germline V gene has CDR1 SGHAT and CDR2 FQNNGV. CDR3 length equals 14 residues. Deletions cut 0 bases from V and 6 bases from J, with 10 bases between. As DNA, the CDR3 is TGTGCCAGCAGCTTAGATTTAGCGTCTGATACGCAGTATTTT. Amino acid sequence: CASSLDLASDTQYF.

The chain uses TRBV5-4 and TRBJ2-2; TRBD1 matches 7 bases. With V trimmed by 0 bases and J by 4 bases, 6 bases remained unmatched. The CDR3 is 16 residues long. Germline V lookup: CDR1 SGHNT, CDR2 YYREEE (reference sequence). The CDR3 DNA follows: TGTGCCAGCAGCTTGGGACAGGGAGCGTTCACCGGGGAGCTGTTTTTT. Translation: CASSLGQGAFTGELFF.

This clone was recorded once. The rearrangement joins TRBV9 to TRBJ2-2; 8 bases match TRBD1. The trim removed 4 bases at V and 0 bases at J, leaving 5 bases unmatched. Germline values: CDR1 SGDLS, CDR2 YYNGEE. The CDR3 is 16 residues long. The CDR3 DNA is TGTGCCAGCAGCCGCCAGACAGGGGCGAACACCGGGGAGCTGTTTTTT. Protein product: CASSRQTGANTGELFF.

The V call is TRBV5-6, the J call TRBJ1-2; a possible D gene is TRBD1 (5 bases). Germline V lookup: CDR1 SGHDT, CDR2 YYEEEE. The CDR3 is 13 amino acids. V lost 4 bases and J 4 bases, leaving 11 bases between the germline ends. CDR3 nucleotide sequence: TGTGCCAGCAGCCCGAACACAGGCTATGGCTACACCTTC. Translated, it gives CASSPNTGYGYTF.

The chain joins TRBV4-3 to TRBJ2-5; D remains unclear. The germline CDR1 and CDR2 sequences are LGHNA and YSLEER. The CDR3 has 16 amino acids. V lost 0 bases and J 2 bases, leaving 13 bases between the germline ends. Here the CDR3 reads CASSQDTAVGQETQYF. In DNA, the CDR3 is TGCGCCAGCAGCCAAGATACCGCGGTGGGTCAAGAGACCCAGTACTTC.

V is TRBV5-1 and J is TRBJ2-1; D remains unclear. V lost 3 bases and J 10 bases, leaving 17 bases between the germline ends. This CDR3 is built from 14 residues. CDR1 is SGHRS, CDR2 YFSETQ, per germline. The CDR3 protein is CASSSIDPGLEQFF. The CDR3 region has the DNA TGCGCCAGCAGCTCAATAGACCCGGGTCTGGAGCAGTTCTTC.

J is TRBJ2-7 and V is TRBV5-6; TRBD2 might be the D (5 bases). This CDR3 has 12 amino acids. In germline, CDR1 is SGHDT, CDR2 YYEEEE. Trimming shortened V by 1 base and J by 6 bases, and 8 bases separated the two germline ends. The CDR3 nucleotides are TGTGCCAGCAGCTTGAGACGGGGCGAGCAGTACTTC. This sequence encodes CASSLRRGEQYF.

Remarks on this clone: The same CDR3 arises from other DNA sequences in this sample as well. This sequence joins TRBV28 and TRBJ2-7; weak D call: TRBD1 (6 bases). Germline V CDR1 and CDR2: MDHEN, SYDVKM. This CDR3 comprises 13 residues. V lost 2 bases to trimming and J lost 3 bases, with 8 bases between them. The CDR3 DNA reads TGTGCCAGCAGTTTAGGACAGAGCTACGAGCAGTACTTC. It is translated as CASSLGQSYEQYF.

A single count supports this clone. This chain links TRBV15 with TRBJ2-7; TRBD1 agrees at 7 bases. This CDR3 comprises 13 residues. V was pared by 0 bases and J by 13 bases, with 9 bases of the junction left unmatched. CDR1 and CDR2 from the germline V gene are LNHNV and YYDKDF (reference sequence). CDR3 region: CATSRDLRTGGYF. In nucleotides, the CDR3 is TGTGCCACCAGCAGAGATCTCCGGACAGGAGGATACTTC.

The CDR3 DNA sequence: TGTGCCAGCAGTCCGGACAGGGCCGGCTACACCTTC. Encoded protein: CASSPDRAGYTF. The chain joins TRBV28 to TRBJ1-2; 8 nucleotides match TRBD1. Germline V gene lookup returns CDR1 MDHEN and CDR2 SYDVKM. This CDR3 has 12 residues. After removal of 5 bases from V and 8 bases from J, the junction contained 4 bases not matched to a gene.

The chain uses TRBV9 and TRBJ1-2; 10 nucleotides match TRBD1. The junction had 1 base not matched to a gene; V was cut back by 3 bases and J by 2 bases. CDR1 and CDR2 (germline): SGDLS, YYNGEE. This CDR3 is built from 14 residues. CDR3 residues: CASSEGQGNYGYTF. The CDR3 coding sequence is TGTGCCAGCAGCGAGGGACAGGGGAACTATGGCTACACCTTC.

The gene calls are TRBV28 and TRBJ2-4; 8 bases line up with TRBD1. CDR1 is MDHEN, CDR2 SYDVKM, per germline. V shed 5 bases and J 1 base; nucleotides not matched to a gene: 4. CDR3 length equals 15 residues. As DNA, the CDR3 is TGTGCCAGCAGTCTAACAGGGGGGGCCAAAAACATTCAGTACTTC. Protein product: CASSLTGGAKNIQYF. Looking up the rest from reference TRBV28 and TRBJ2-4 gives the full variable domain: DVKVTQSSRYLVKRTGEKVFLECVQDMDHENMFWYRQDPGLGLRLIYFSYDVKMKEKGDIPEGYSVSREKKERFSLILESASTNQTSMYLCASSLTGGAKNIQYFGAGTRLSVL.

This clone was picked up many times. The chain is built from TRBV2 and TRBJ2-7; D may be TRBD1 (5 bases). V was cut by 7 bases and J by 7 bases, with 11 bases left in between. The CDR3 consists of 11 residues. Germline V gene sequence: CDR1 SNHLY, CDR2 FYNNEI. The DNA for the CDR3 is TGTGCCAGCACGACAGAAATTGAGCAGTACTTC. Translating it yields CASTTEIEQYF.